Following are 27 T cell receptor beta chains from one sample sequenced in a study of T-cell reconstitution after alpha-beta-depleted transplantation in children. TCRbeta library construction was performed incorporating unique molecular identifiers. One entry per CDR3 protein, called by TCRdb with MiXCR from the PCR reads. This table holds 300,000 to 400,000 distinct CDR3 sequences, 13% found once. Source: PBMCs, taken from the stem cell graft. These receptor sequences come from a human donor who donated a stem cell graft to a child with Fanconi anemia.

V and J are TRBV2 and TRBJ1-5; a weak D match, TRBD1 (6 bases). CDR1 is SNHLY and CDR2 is FYNNEI in the germline V gene. The V end lost 3 bases, the J end lost 0 bases, and 9 bases lay between the germline ends. The CDR3 runs to 15 residues. As DNA, the CDR3 is TGTGCCAGCAGTGAGCAGGGGAATAGCAATCAGCCCCAGCATTTT. It is translated as CASSEQGNSNQPQHF. The variable domain in full, with the rest retrieved from reference TRBV2 and TRBJ1-5, is EPEVTQTPSHQVTQMGQEVILRCVPISNHLYFYWYRQILGQKVEFLVSFYNNEISEKSEIFDDQFSVERPDGSNFTLKIRSTKLEDSAMYFCASSEQGNSNQPQHFGDGTRLSIL.

This clonotype was observed a handful of times. This chain connects TRBV2 to TRBJ1-5; D not certain. Between the trimmed V and J ends, which lost 2 bases and 2 bases, there was a span of 7 bases. CDR3 length: 14 residues. Germline V gene sequence: CDR1 SNHLY, CDR2 FYNNEI. The CDR3 is CASSEYGGNQPQHF. Written as DNA, the CDR3 is TGTGCCAGCAGTGAATACGGAGGCAATCAGCCCCAGCATTTT.

This clonotype was counted ten times or more. The chain is built from TRBV5-1 and TRBJ2-1; D might be TRBD1 (6 bases). Germline CDR1 and CDR2: SGHRS and YFSETQ. The CDR3 runs to 13 residues. Trimming shortened V by 5 bases and J by 2 bases, and 8 bases separated the two germline ends. CDR3 amino acids: CASRQGAYNEQFF. CDR3 sequence (DNA): TGCGCCAGCAGACAGGGAGCCTACAATGAGCAGTTCTTC. Based on the CDR3 plus reference TRBV5-1 and TRBJ2-1, the full variable domain is KAGVTQTPRYLIKTRGQQVTLSCSPISGHRSVSWYQQTPGQGLQFLFEYFSETQRNKGNFPGRFSGRQFSNSRSEMNVSTLELGDSALYLCASRQGAYNEQFFGPGTRLTVL.

V is TRBV20-1 and J is TRBJ1-3; perhaps TRBD1 as D (5 bases). The CDR3 has 14 residues. V gave up 6 bases and J gave up 2 bases, with 14 bases separating them. Germline CDR1 and CDR2: DFQATT and SNEGSKA (reference sequence). Here the CDR3 reads CSAPAGSPGNTIYF. The CDR3 nucleotides read TGCAGTGCCCCCGCAGGGAGTCCTGGAAACACCATATATTTT.

This clonotype turned up a few times. The CDR3 nucleotides are TGTGCCAGCCACGCAGGGGGGGTTTGGAACACTGAAGCTTTCTTT. Translation: CASHAGGVWNTEAFF. V is TRBV6-2 or TRBV6-3 and J is TRBJ1-1; 7 nucleotides match TRBD1. Looked up from germline, CDR1 is MNHEY and CDR2 is SVGEGT. This CDR3 spans 15 amino acids. V lost 8 bases to trimming and J lost 1 base; unmatched junction nucleotides: 10.

This clonotype was detected many times. The chain joins TRBV7-2 to TRBJ2-1; D is unclear. The V gene's germline CDR1 is SGHTA and CDR2 FQGNSA. The CDR3 sequence is 12 residues long. V lost 2 bases and J lost 9, with 8 bases in between. This CDR3 reads CASSLPFGEQFF. As DNA, the CDR3 is TGTGCCAGCAGCTTACCTTTCGGTGAGCAGTTCTTC.

The table lists this clonotype with a few counts. This chain connects TRBV7-9 to TRBJ1-2; a possible D gene is TRBD1 (5 bases). CDR3 size: 16 residues. CDR1 is SEHNR, CDR2 FQNEAQ, per germline (reference sequence). Trimming left V 5 bases short and J 0 bases short, with 16 bases between. The DNA for the CDR3 is TGTGCCAGCAGCCTCCTCAGGGATACTTCTAACTATGGCTACACCTTC. This translates into CASSLLRDTSNYGYTF.

The rearrangement uses TRBV7-2 and TRBJ1-5; D ambiguous. This CDR3 comprises 13 residues. Deletions cut 3 bases from V and 0 bases from J, with 3 bases between. Germline V lookup: CDR1 SGHTA, CDR2 FQGNSA. The CDR3 DNA reads as TGTGCCAGCAGCTTTTATAGCAATCAGCCCCAGCATTTT. Translated: CASSFYSNQPQHF.

Many counts were recorded for this clonotype. The V and J genes are TRBV6-2 or TRBV6-3 and TRBJ2-3; D gene ambiguous. This CDR3 is 12 amino acids long. Germline CDR1 is MNHEY and CDR2 is SVGEGT. With 2 bases removed from V and 6 bases from J, the gap between germline ends came to 6 bases. The CDR3 DNA follows: TGTGCCAGCAGTTACCCCCATGATACGCAGTATTTT. Encoded protein: CASSYPHDTQYF.

The rearrangement links TRBV12-5 to TRBJ1-6; no clear D. V dropped 5 bases and J dropped 6 bases, with 11 bases sitting between them. The germline gives CDR1 LGHNT, CDR2 FRNRAP. This CDR3 has 14 residues. CDR3 loop: CASGEALGNSPLHF. CDR3 bases: TGTGCTAGTGGTGAAGCCTTGGGTAATTCACCCCTCCACTTT.

This clonotype was picked up many times. The chain combines TRBV3-1 with TRBJ1-2; D gene ambiguous. This CDR3 has 12 residues. V was cut by 3 bases and J by 4 bases, with 6 bases left in between. Germline V gene lookup returns CDR1 LGHDT and CDR2 YNNKEL (reference sequence). The CDR3 loop reads CASSQAIYGYTF. CDR3 in DNA: TGTGCCAGCAGCCAGGCAATCTATGGCTACACCTTC.

This rearrangement joins TRBV6-2 or TRBV6-3 to TRBJ2-7; D may be TRBD2 (5 bases). The CDR3 length is 11 residues. Trimming left V 11 bases short and J 5 bases short, with 13 bases between. The germline V gene encodes CDR1 MNHEY and CDR2 SVGEGT. This CDR3 is CASGRENEQYF. The CDR3 region has the DNA TGTGCCTCTGGAAGGGAGAACGAGCAGTACTTC.

This clonotype appeared many times. CDR3 sequence: CATSRDHGEQYV. CDR3 bases: TGTGCCACCAGCAGAGATCACGGAGAGCAGTACGTC. J is TRBJ2-7 and V is TRBV15, with D unresolved. The V gene lost 0 bases and the J gene lost 7 bases, with 7 bases spanning the gap. The CDR3 loop spans 12 amino acids. The germline gives CDR1 LNHNV, CDR2 YYDKDF (reference sequence).

The V and J genes are TRBV15 and TRBJ2-1, with D possibly being TRBD2 (5 bases). The CDR3 spans 18 residues. V lost 2 bases to trimming and J lost 0 bases, with 17 bases between them. The germline V gene has CDR1 LNHNV and CDR2 YYDKDF (reference sequence). The CDR3 is CATSRRDVGISSYNEQFF. The CDR3 region has the DNA TGTGCCACCAGCAGACGGGATGTAGGGATAAGCTCCTACAATGAGCAGTTCTTC.

There are many counts of this clonotype. The CDR3 DNA reads as TGTGCCAGCAGCGGCACAGGGGGTCACACTGAAGCTTTCTTT. Its translation is CASSGTGGHTEAFF. The gene calls are TRBV7-2 and TRBJ1-1; 8 bases match TRBD1. This CDR3 spans 14 amino acids. The junction had 5 bases not matched to a gene; V was cut back by 5 bases and J by 3 bases. Germline V gene lookup returns CDR1 SGHTA and CDR2 FQGNSA.

This clonotype came up many times. In DNA, the CDR3 is TGTGCCAGCTCTGGGTACACTGCAACTAATGAAAAACTGTTTTTT. It is translated as CASSGYTATNEKLFF. The genes are TRBV7-9 and TRBJ1-4; D call uncertain. CDR1 is SEHNR, CDR2 FQNEAQ, per germline (reference sequence). V lost 8 bases and J 0 bases, leaving 13 bases between the germline ends. The CDR3 consists of 15 residues. Based on the CDR3 plus reference TRBV7-9 and TRBJ1-4, the full variable domain is DTGVSQNPRHKITKRGQNVTFRCDPISEHNRLYWYRQTLGQGPEFLTYFQNEAQLEKSRLLSDRFSAERPKGSFSTLEIQRTEQGDSAMYLCASSGYTATNEKLFFGSGTQLSVL.

V and J are TRBV9 and TRBJ2-7; TRBD1 is a possible D gene (6 bases). V dropped 4 bases and J dropped 6 bases, with 17 bases sitting between them. CDR1 SGDLS and CDR2 YYNGEE come from the germline V gene. The CDR3 sequence is 14 residues long. For the CDR3, the DNA is TGTGCCAGCAGCCCGAGTAACACAGGGCGCGAGCAGTACTTC. Amino acids: CASSPSNTGREQYF.

CDR3 sequence: CASSLRQKNQPQHF. For the CDR3, the DNA is TGTGCCAGCAGCTTAAGACAGAAAAATCAGCCCCAGCATTTT. The V gene is TRBV7-8, the J gene TRBJ1-5, with D maybe TRBD1 (5 bases). Trimming stripped 2 bases from V and 4 bases from J, with 9 bases between. Germline V gene lookup returns CDR1 SGHVS and CDR2 FQNEAQ. The CDR3 has 14 residues.

As to this clonotype: A much bigger clone sits one base away, suggesting this may be a read error. The gene calls are TRBV12-3 or TRBV12-4 and TRBJ2-5; 10 nucleotides agree with TRBD2. The CDR3 consists of 13 residues. CDR3 amino acids: CACSASGGETQYF. The CDR3 DNA reads as TGTGCCTGCAGCGCTAGCGGGGGAGAGACCCAGTACTTC.

This chain joins TRBV7-9 and TRBJ1-1; TRBD1 might be the D (5 bases). V was cut by 7 bases and J by 4 bases, with 16 bases left in between. This CDR3 region has 14 residues. The germline CDR1 and CDR2 sequences are SEHNR and FQNEAQ (reference sequence). The CDR3 region is CASIRFQGSTEAFF. For the CDR3, the DNA is TGTGCCAGCATCCGATTCCAGGGATCCACTGAAGCTTTCTTT. Looking up the rest from reference TRBV7-9 and TRBJ1-1 gives the full variable domain: DTGVSQNPRHKITKRGQNVTFRCDPISEHNRLYWYRQTLGQGPEFLTYFQNEAQLEKSRLLSDRFSAERPKGSFSTLEIQRTEQGDSAMYLCASIRFQGSTEAFFGQGTRLTVV.

The table lists this clonotype with many counts. V and J are TRBV28 and TRBJ1-5, with TRBD1 identical over 9 bases. Germline V CDR1 and CDR2: MDHEN, SYDVKM. Losses at the gene ends were 4 bases for V and 6 bases for J; bases not matched to a gene: 7. CDR3 length equals 15 residues. For the CDR3, the DNA is TGTGCCAGCAGTTCCCCGACAGGGGGTGGTCAGCCCCAGCATTTT. Its translation is CASSSPTGGGQPQHF.

There are many counts of this clonotype. The J gene is TRBJ2-1, the V gene TRBV7-9; weak D call: TRBD1 (6 bases). Trimming removed 7 bases at V and 3 bases at J, with 16 bases between. The CDR3 runs 15 residues. Germline V gene data show CDR1 as SEHNR and CDR2 as FQNEAQ (reference sequence). The CDR3 loop is CASTLPGQDYNEQFF. The DNA for the CDR3 is TGTGCCAGCACCCTACCGGGACAAGACTACAATGAGCAGTTCTTC.

This chain joins TRBV27 and TRBJ2-1, with 9 bases aligning to TRBD2. CDR1 and CDR2 (germline): MNHEY, SMNVEV (reference sequence). The CDR3 totals 16 residues. The ends lost 3 bases at V and 6 bases at J; junction bases unmatched: 9. Here the CDR3 reads CASSFLWRGGPNEQFF. Here the CDR3 DNA reads TGTGCCAGCAGTTTTCTATGGCGGGGGGGCCCCAATGAGCAGTTCTTC.

The chain employs TRBV18 and TRBJ2-5; D might be TRBD2 (5 bases). V gave up 3 bases and J gave up 4 bases, with 15 bases separating them. Germline CDR1 and CDR2: KGHSH and LQKENI. CDR3 size: 15 residues. The CDR3 protein is CASSPDLGSGETQYF. The CDR3 bases are TGTGCCAGCTCACCCGACTTAGGGAGCGGAGAGACCCAGTACTTC.

V usage is TRBV14 and J usage is TRBJ2-7; a weak D match, TRBD2 (5 bases). Germline CDR1 and CDR2: SGHDN and FVKESK. V was clipped by 0 bases and J by 1 base, with 7 bases between them. There are 14 residues in the CDR3. CDR3 residues: CASSQEEGSYEQYV. CDR3 in DNA: TGTGCCAGCAGCCAAGAAGAGGGATCCTACGAGCAGTACGTC.

The sample holds a few counts of this clonotype. The chain uses TRBV25-1 and TRBJ1-1, with D unresolved. Germline V gives CDR1 MGHDK, CDR2 SYGVNS. The V end lost 5 bases, the J end lost 3 bases, and 7 bases lay between the germline ends. This CDR3 is 12 amino acids long. The CDR3 region is CASSHGYTEAFF. The CDR3 DNA is TGTGCCAGCAGTCACGGTTACACTGAAGCTTTCTTT.

The sample holds many counts of this clonotype. The chain couples TRBV5-8 to TRBJ2-6; the D is unclear. CDR3 length: 16 amino acids. V lost 2 bases to trimming and J lost 0 bases, with 9 bases between them. Per germline, CDR1 SGHTS and CDR2 YDEGEE. CDR3 residues: CASSFQANSGANVLTF. The CDR3 nucleotides are TGTGCCAGCAGCTTCCAGGCTAACTCTGGGGCCAACGTCCTGACTTTC.